Presented here are 10 T cell receptor beta chains from one specimen sequenced in a study of CD8+CD57+ T cells in acquired aplastic anemia. Genomic DNA templated the TCR beta VDJ and CDR3 profiling. TCRdb re-derived calls from the reads in MiXCR, one entry per CDR3 protein. The table has about 98,000 distinct CDR3 sequences, around 68% seen once. Previously, flow cytometry had revealed CD8+CD57+ cell expansion in the patients chosen for sequencing. The sequenced sample consisted of sorted CD4+, CD8+, or CD8+CD57+ T cells (not recorded which) from PBMCs. Receptors were obtained from a human donor with aplastic anemia.

The rearrangement joins TRBV7-8 to TRBJ1-5; D gene unclear. V was clipped by 1 base and J by 3 bases, with 1 base between them. The germline V gene has CDR1 SGHVS and CDR2 FQNEAQ. This CDR3 comprises 12 residues. For the CDR3, the DNA is TGTGCCAGCAGCTTAGTCAATCAGCCCCAGCATTTT. It yields the protein CASSLVNQPQHF.

This chain joins TRBV15 and TRBJ2-7, with 9 bases aligning to TRBD1. V lost 4 bases to trimming and J lost 1 base; unmatched junction nucleotides: 8. The CDR3 contains 16 residues. Germline CDR1 is LNHNV and CDR2 is YYDKDF (reference sequence). The CDR3: CATSNLRTGVSYEQYF. The CDR3, as DNA: TGTGCCACCAGCAATCTAAGGACAGGGGTTTCCTACGAGCAGTACTTC.

CDR3 sequence: CSAYRGGYNEQFF. CDR3 nucleotide sequence: TGCAGTGCTTACCGGGGGGGCTACAATGAGCAGTTCTTC. The genes are TRBV20-1 and TRBJ2-1; 8 nucleotides agree with TRBD2. The CDR3 covers 13 residues. Unmatched junction bases numbered 3, after V lost 5 bases and J lost 3 bases. Germline assignment: CDR1 DFQATT and CDR2 SNEGSKA (reference sequence).

On this clonotype: One end of the junction fails to match germline, which may point to a read error. The chain has TRBV15 and TRBJ2-3, with 7 bases aligning to TRBD1. CDR3 size: 14 residues. Germline values: CDR1 LNHNV, CDR2 YYDKDF (reference sequence). The CDR3 here is CATSLVGGTDTQDF. Here the CDR3 DNA reads TGTGCCACCAGCTTAGTAGGGGGCACAGATACGCAGGATTTT.

This chain connects TRBV20-1 to TRBJ2-7, with D tentatively TRBD2 (6 bases). This CDR3 region has 13 residues. The V gene's germline CDR1 is DFQATT and CDR2 SNEGSKA (reference sequence). V was cut by 5 bases and J by 3 bases, with 14 bases left in between. The CDR3 is CSASGTQVYEQYF. Here the CDR3 DNA reads TGCAGTGCTTCCGGGACTCAAGTCTACGAGCAGTACTTC.

This chain connects TRBV2 to TRBJ2-3; D may match TRBD1 or TRBD2 (5 bases each). The V gene's germline CDR1 is SNHLY and CDR2 FYNNEI. V was trimmed by 3 bases and J by 9 bases, leaving 16 bases between them. The CDR3 totals 14 residues. The CDR3 protein is CASSEGVLAQTQYF. For the CDR3, the DNA is TGTGCCAGCAGTGAGGGGGTTCTAGCTCAGACGCAGTATTTT.

The chain carries TRBV7-9 and TRBJ2-7; 7 bases are shared with TRBD1. The DNA end favors TRBJ2-5, so the J call may be wrong. The CDR3 totals 14 residues. Germline-derived CDR1 and CDR2 are SEHNR and FQNEAQ (reference sequence). The CDR3 nucleotides read TGTGCCAGCAGCCGAAACAGGGGCGAAGAGACCCAGTACTTC. Translated, it gives CASSRNRGEETQYF.

The J gene is TRBJ1-1, the V gene TRBV29-1, with D uncertain. Germline loops: CDR1 SQVTM, CDR2 ANQGSEA. V shed 4 bases and J shed 7 bases, with 7 bases lying between them. CDR3 length equals 10 residues. CDR3 region: CSVGGIEAFF. CDR3 bases: TGCAGCGTTGGCGGAATTGAAGCTTTCTTT. The full variable domain, completed using reference TRBV29-1 and TRBJ1-1, is SAVISQKPSRDICQRGTSLTIQCQVDSQVTMMFWYRQQPGQSLTLIATANQGSEATYESGFVIDKFPISRPNLTFSTLTVSNMSPEDSSIYLCSVGGIEAFFGQGTRLTVV.

This chain connects TRBV5-1 to TRBJ1-3; 7 bases are shared with TRBD1. CDR1 and CDR2 from the germline V gene are SGHRS and YFSETQ. Germline trimming cut 4 bases from V and 6 bases from J; bases unmatched to any gene: 10. The CDR3 covers 15 residues. CDR3 protein: CASSLTGEAANTIYF. In DNA form, the CDR3 reads TGCGCCAGCAGCCTCACAGGGGAAGCCGCAAACACCATATATTTT.

The chain couples TRBV20-1 to TRBJ2-3; 8 bases align to TRBD2. The V and J ends lost 1 base and 2 bases, in that order; junction bases with no gene match: 5. In germline, CDR1 is DFQATT, CDR2 SNEGSKA (reference sequence). The CDR3 runs 15 residues. CDR3 in DNA: TGCAGTGCTAGAGTTAGCGGGAAACCCACAGATACGCAGTATTTT. Its protein is CSARVSGKPTDTQYF.